This paragraph reports one T cell receptor beta chain. In the original workflow: Reference gene primers were amplified, and this amplification served to estimate nucleated cell counts. Libraries were prepared by immunoSEQ multiplex PCR; TCRdb keeps only in-frame clonotypes and omits some of them. V and J calls and clone size come straight from that table; D and trimming were deduced from the DNA. The sample lists 100,000 or so clones; 65% to 90% were seen once. The sample comes from a study of blood T cell repertoires in COVID-19. Background on the study: Samples of COVID-19 (acute and convalescent) were obtained from the United States, Italy and Spain. Nucleic acid was either cDNA or gDNA, and it came from T cells, B-cell-depleted T cells, or PBMCs.

Unmatched junction bases numbered 7, after V lost 0 bases and J lost 4 bases. The CDR3 is made up of 16 amino acids. The germline V gene encodes CDR1 SGHRS and CDR2 YFSETQ. Sample: peripheral blood. The TCR comes from a man aged 50 or older with acute or convalescent COVID-19. V and J are TRBV5-1 and TRBJ2-3, with 8 bases that match TRBD2. The CDR3 coding sequence is TGCGCCAGCAGCTTGGGGGTCGGGAGGGCCGCAGATACGCAGTATTTT. This codes for CASSLGVGRAADTQYF.